These 2 T cell receptor beta chains were sequenced from one sample in a study of blood T cell repertoires in COVID-19 (dated by TCRdb to about 2020). The library was obtained by the immunoSEQ multiplex PCR assay. TCRdb took this table from immuneACCESS and kept in-frame rearrangements with V and J called. Such tables lack part of the clones; where checked against another copy, unresolved V genes explain under half of the gap, and the rest is unexplained. The sample data list 250,000 to 300,000 clones, and roughly nine tenths of these were observed just once. About 2% of the sample is held by the ten biggest clonotypes. Sequenced: peripheral blood. The receptors derive from a woman aged 45-65 years who had recovered from COVID-19.

The DNA for the CDR3 is TGTGCCAGCGCAGGAGGACTAGCGGGGACCGGGGAGCTGTTTTTT. It specifies CASAGGLAGTGELFF. The chain carries TRBV7-9 and TRBJ2-2; 12 bases agree with TRBD2. The CDR3 extends over 15 amino acids. Germline V gene lookup returns CDR1 SEHNR and CDR2 FQNEAQ (reference sequence). V was clipped by 8 bases and J by 5 bases; unmatched bases: 6.

The V call is TRBV18, the J call TRBJ2-1, with D possibly TRBD2 on 6 matching bases. Germline lookup yields CDR1 KGHSH and CDR2 LQKENI. This CDR3 is built from 15 residues. V was clipped by 3 bases and J by 9 bases, with 18 bases between them. Here the CDR3 reads CASSPSSGGTPEQFF. The CDR3, as DNA: TGTGCCAGCTCACCTTCGTCCGGGGGTACCCCTGAGCAGTTCTTC. The full variable domain, in which reference TRBV18 and TRBJ2-1 provide the parts outside the CDR3, is NAGVMQNPRHLVRRRGQEARLRCSPMKGHSHVYWYRQLPEEGLKFMVYLQKENIIDESGMPKERFSAEFPKEGPSILRIQQVVRGDSAAYFCASSPSSGGTPEQFFGPGTRLTVL.